Below, 20 T cell receptor beta chains from the same sample are listed, as sequenced in a study of cytomegalovirus exposure and HLA in healthy donors. Researchers ran the PCR with 60 Vbeta and 13 Jbeta primers. The data were produced by immunoSEQ multiplex PCR, yet TCRdb's version contains in-frame clones alone and is incomplete. The table includes more than 150,000 clones, 87% detected once. Sequencing was done on a sample of PBMCs. All receptors come from a girl less than two years old in good health and CMV-seronegative.

The V gene is TRBV6-1, the J gene TRBJ1-2, with a tentative D call TRBD1 (6 bases). Between the trimmed V and J ends, which lost 4 bases and 3 bases, there was a span of 9 bases. Per germline, CDR1 MNHNS and CDR2 SASEGT. This CDR3 has 13 residues. The CDR3, as DNA: TGTGCCAGCAGTGGATGGACAGACTATGGCTACACCTTC. Residues: CASSGWTDYGYTF.

In DNA, the CDR3 is TGTGCCAGCAGCCTCCTGGTTCAGGAAGCTTTCTTT. This codes for CASSLLVQEAFF. The chain couples TRBV7-9 to TRBJ1-1; D unresolved. Trimming took 5 bases from V and 8 from J, leaving 12 bases between them. Germline V gives CDR1 SEHNR, CDR2 FQNEAQ (reference sequence). The CDR3 length is 12 residues.

The rearrangement uses TRBV2 and TRBJ1-4; 7 nucleotides match TRBD1. Germline CDR1 SNHLY, CDR2 FYNNEI. Germline trimming cut 6 bases from V and 5 bases from J; bases unmatched to any gene: 6. CDR3 length: 14 amino acids. CDR3 nucleotides: TGTGCCAGCAGGATCGGGACAGAAAATGAAAAACTGTTTTTT. Encoded protein: CASRIGTENEKLFF.

With regard to this clone: An end of the junction does not agree with germline; a read error may underlie this. This sequence joins TRBV7-9 and TRBJ1-2; no clear D gene. CDR1 is SEHNR and CDR2 is FQNEAQ in the germline V gene (reference sequence). The CDR3 sequence is 13 residues long. In DNA form, the CDR3 reads TGTTCCAGCAGCCCCCGAACCGGGAATGGCTACACCTTC. It yields the protein CSSSPRTGNGYTF.

The V gene is TRBV5-6, the J gene TRBJ2-7, with D uncertain. Germline V gene data show CDR1 as SGHDT and CDR2 as YYEEEE. The CDR3 sequence is 12 residues long. V was cut by 1 base and J by 4 bases, with 6 bases left in between. The CDR3 reads CASSLTPYEQYF. The DNA of the CDR3 is TGTGCCAGCAGCTTGACACCTTACGAGCAGTACTTC.

The chain employs TRBV7-8 and TRBJ2-7, with a possible D match to TRBD1 (6 bases). The CDR3 is 15 residues long. In germline, CDR1 is SGHVS, CDR2 FQNEAQ. The V and J ends lost 6 bases and 5 bases respectively, with 20 bases between them. The CDR3 loop is CASSAIRDRRHEQYF. The CDR3 nucleotides are TGTGCCAGCAGTGCGATTCGAGACAGGAGACACGAGCAGTACTTC.

This chain connects TRBV6-1 to TRBJ1-3; D perhaps matches TRBD1 (6 bases). The CDR3 has 16 residues. V lost 3 bases and J lost 0, with 12 bases in between. Germline assignment: CDR1 MNHNS and CDR2 SASEGT. CDR3 nucleotide sequence: TGTGCCAGCAGTGACGACAGGATGGCCTCTGGAAACACCATATATTTT. This gives the protein CASSDDRMASGNTIYF.

This chain links TRBV19 with TRBJ2-7; 9 nucleotides match TRBD1. In germline, CDR1 is LNHDA, CDR2 SQIVND (reference sequence). The CDR3 sequence is 15 residues long. V lost 5 bases and J lost 0; bases outside the gene matches: 5. CDR3 sequence reads: CASSGDREGSYEQYF. Here the CDR3 DNA reads TGTGCCAGTAGTGGGGACAGGGAGGGCTCCTACGAGCAGTACTTC.

The V and J genes are TRBV7-6 and TRBJ1-3; 11 bases map to TRBD1. The CDR3 spans 15 residues. Trimming took 5 bases from V and 4 from J; bases not matched to a gene: 4. Germline lookup yields CDR1 SGHVS and CDR2 FNYEAQ. This CDR3 is CASSNRTGGGNTIYF. CDR3 bases: TGTGCCAGCAGCAACCGGACAGGGGGCGGAAACACCATATATTTT.

The chain uses TRBV5-6 and TRBJ2-2, with D perhaps matching TRBD1 (5 bases). CDR3 size: 14 residues. V was pared by 0 bases and J by 6 bases, with 9 bases between. Germline V gene data show CDR1 as SGHDT and CDR2 as YYEEEE. CDR3 coding DNA: TGTGCCAGCAGCTTGGTGACAGTAGCCGGGGAGCTGTTTTTT. Amino acids: CASSLVTVAGELFF.

This chain joins TRBV27 and TRBJ2-7; the match to TRBD1 covers 8 bases. Germline V gene data show CDR1 as MNHEY and CDR2 as SMNVEV (reference sequence). The CDR3 has 15 residues. Trimming took 6 bases from V and 4 from J; bases not matched to a gene: 11. Here the CDR3 DNA reads TGTGCCAGCAGCCGCATAGGGACAGGAGATTACGAGCAGTACTTC. Its protein is CASSRIGTGDYEQYF.

The rearrangement links TRBV30 to TRBJ2-7; 7 bases map to TRBD1. Germline CDR1 reads GTSNPN; CDR2 reads SVGIG (reference sequence). V gave up 2 bases and J gave up 4 bases; unmatched junction bases: 8. The CDR3 extends over 14 amino acids. The CDR3 is CAWSSTGWSYEQYF. The CDR3 DNA is TGTGCCTGGAGTTCGACAGGGTGGAGTTACGAGCAGTACTTC.

The rearrangement joins TRBV27 to TRBJ2-1; D is uncertain. The CDR3 is made up of 15 amino acids. V dropped 5 bases and J dropped 0 bases, with 11 bases sitting between them. Germline V gene lookup returns CDR1 MNHEY and CDR2 SMNVEV (reference sequence). This CDR3 is CASSPMESSYNEQFF. The CDR3 coding sequence is TGTGCCAGCAGTCCCATGGAGAGCTCCTACAATGAGCAGTTCTTC.

The chain links TRBV29-1 to TRBJ2-5, with 12 bases identical to TRBD2. V shed 3 bases and J 4 bases; nucleotides not matched to a gene: 6. From germline, CDR1 is SQVTM and CDR2 ANQGSEA. This CDR3 contains 15 residues. The CDR3: CSVDILAGGGETQYF. The CDR3 DNA reads as TGCAGCGTTGACATCCTAGCGGGAGGGGGAGAGACCCAGTACTTC. Full variable domain (rest looked up from reference TRBV29-1 and TRBJ2-5): SAVISQKPSRDICQRGTSLTIQCQVDSQVTMMFWYRQQPGQSLTLIATANQGSEATYESGFVIDKFPISRPNLTFSTLTVSNMSPEDSSIYLCSVDILAGGGETQYFGPGTRLLVL.

The CDR3 DNA reads as TGTGCCAGCAGAGGGTTGAGGGGGCGGAATGAGCAGTTCTTC. Translating gives CASRGLRGRNEQFF. The V and J genes are TRBV2 and TRBJ2-1; 7 bases agree with TRBD1. V trimming: 6 bases; J trimming: 7 bases; junction bases outside the gene matches: 9. This CDR3 contains 14 residues. Germline CDR1 is SNHLY and CDR2 is FYNNEI.

This clone was detected a few times. The chain employs TRBV19 and TRBJ2-7; D perhaps matches TRBD2 (5 bases). CDR1 and CDR2 from the germline V gene are LNHDA and SQIVND (reference sequence). CDR3 length equals 13 residues. V dropped 5 bases and J dropped 2 bases, with 10 bases sitting between them. In DNA, the CDR3 is TGTGCCAGTAGTCTGGACTCCGCCTACGAGCAGTACTTC. Its translation: CASSLDSAYEQYF. Full variable domain (remainder filled in from reference TRBV19 and TRBJ2-7): DGGITQSPKYLFRKEGQNVTLSCEQNLNHDAMYWYRQDPGQGLRLIYYSQIVNDFQKGDIAEGYSVSREKKESFPLTVTSAQKNPTAFYLCASSLDSAYEQYFGPGTRLTVT.

The chain recombines TRBV11-2 with TRBJ1-1, with D perhaps TRBD1 (6 bases). The V end lost 1 base, the J end lost 1 base, and 16 bases lay between the germline ends. The CDR3 has 17 residues. Germline assignment: CDR1 SGHAT and CDR2 FQNNGV. Here the CDR3 DNA reads TGTGCCAGCAGCTTAGGCTACGCCACAGGGAGGAACACTGAAGCTTTCTTT. This translates into CASSLGYATGRNTEAFF.

This sequence joins TRBV5-4 and TRBJ2-3; 10 nucleotides align to TRBD2. The CDR3 has 16 amino acids. V lost 4 bases, J lost 4 bases, and 9 bases stayed unmatched. Germline V gene data show CDR1 as SGHNT and CDR2 as YYREEE (reference sequence). This CDR3 reads CASSPWPSGRPDTQYF. In DNA form, the CDR3 reads TGTGCCAGCAGCCCCTGGCCTAGCGGGAGACCAGATACGCAGTATTTT.

The chain is built from TRBV9 and TRBJ2-5; D gene uncertain. This CDR3 is 15 amino acids long. V lost 5 bases and J lost 2, with 16 bases in between. Germline assignment: CDR1 SGDLS and CDR2 YYNGEE. The DNA of the CDR3 is TGTGCCAGCAGTGCCTCTTGGGCAGTACAAGAGACCCAGTACTTC. Protein sequence: CASSASWAVQETQYF.

J is TRBJ2-5 and V is TRBV7-2; D is uncertain. TRBJ2-7 explains the end of the DNA better; the J call may be wrong. In germline, CDR1 is SGHTA, CDR2 FQGNSA. The CDR3 sequence is 16 residues long. In DNA, the CDR3 is TGTGCCAGCAGCTTAGGCAGTTTAGTCCTTCACTACGAGCAGTACTTC. Translated: CASSLGSLVLHYEQYF.